A single sample gave rise to the 29 T cell receptor beta chains below, sequenced in a study of blood T cell repertoires in COVID-19. Sequencing used immunoSEQ multiplex PCR; TCRdb keeps in-frame clones, though not all of them. Of 250,000 to 350,000 clones in the sample, 70% to 85% were seen once. The sequenced material came from peripheral blood. The source is a human donor with COVID-19, enrolled during active disease. The donor label of this sample is uncertain.

In the case of this clone: Other DNA sequences in this sample translate to the same CDR3. The V call is TRBV30, the J call TRBJ2-5, with unresolved D. Germline values: CDR1 GTSNPN, CDR2 SVGIG (reference sequence). The CDR3 has 13 residues. V was clipped by 0 bases and J by 1 base, with 6 bases between them. The CDR3 sequence is CAWSVGGQETQYF. CDR3 sequence (DNA): TGTGCCTGGAGTGTAGGCGGCCAAGAGACCCAGTACTTC.

J is TRBJ2-1 and V is TRBV6-5; D is undetermined. V lost 6 bases, J lost 7 bases, and 7 bases lay in between. Germline V gene sequence: CDR1 MNHEY, CDR2 SVGAGI. The CDR3 consists of 11 residues. CDR3 protein: CASRRFNEQFF. The CDR3 nucleotides are TGTGCCAGCAGGAGATTTAATGAGCAGTTCTTC.

V is TRBV5-1 and J is TRBJ1-5; no firm D call. Germline V CDR1 and CDR2: SGHRS, YFSETQ. The ends were cut back, 0 bases at V and 6 bases at J, with 10 bases in the middle. CDR3 length: 14 residues. The CDR3 region has the DNA TGCGCCAGCAGCTTGGGCACAGTGGGTCAGCCCCAGCATTTT. It yields the protein CASSLGTVGQPQHF.

The chain links TRBV9 to TRBJ1-2; D is possibly TRBD1 (5 bases). With 1 base removed from V and 5 bases from J, the gap between germline ends came to 15 bases. CDR1 and CDR2 from the germline V gene are SGDLS and YYNGEE. The length of the CDR3 is 15 residues. CDR3 sequence (DNA): TGTGCCAGCAGCGTAAATCCAGGGCAAACTTATGGCTACACCTTC. Translated, it gives CASSVNPGQTYGYTF.

The rearrangement uses TRBV28 and TRBJ1-2; D not certain. The V gene's germline CDR1 is MDHEN and CDR2 SYDVKM. V was trimmed by 3 bases and J by 5 bases, leaving 13 bases between them. This CDR3 region has 14 residues. CDR3 nucleotides: TGTGCCAGCAGTTTCGGAGGTCCTCAATATGGCTACACCTTC. Protein product: CASSFGGPQYGYTF.

The chain links TRBV19 to TRBJ2-3; the match to TRBD2 covers 11 bases. The J segment lost 0 bases and the V segment lost 7 bases, leaving 12 bases of the junction unmatched. Germline V lookup: CDR1 LNHDA, CDR2 SQIVND (reference sequence). The CDR3 sequence is 18 residues long. CDR3 residues: CASTDPSGRNASTDTQYF. CDR3 coding DNA: TGTGCCAGTACCGATCCTAGCGGGAGGAACGCCAGCACAGATACGCAGTATTTT.

This clone appeared a few times. V usage is TRBV6-6 and J usage is TRBJ2-7; 11 nucleotides match TRBD1. Trimming at V came to 2 bases and at J to 6 bases, leaving 3 bases not matched to a gene. The CDR3 spans 14 residues. Per germline, CDR1 MNHNY and CDR2 SVGAGI (reference sequence). The CDR3 sequence is CASSYGQGAAEQYF. The CDR3 DNA is TGTGCCAGCAGTTACGGACAGGGGGCAGCCGAGCAGTACTTC.

V is TRBV30 and J is TRBJ1-5; 7 bases match TRBD1. V lost 1 base, J lost 7 bases, and 4 bases stayed unmatched. This CDR3 spans 13 amino acids. Germline CDR1 reads GTSNPN; CDR2 reads SVGIG (reference sequence). CDR3 sequence reads: CAWSGQGRQPQHF. CDR3 in DNA: TGTGCCTGGAGTGGACAGGGAAGGCAGCCCCAGCATTTT.

J is TRBJ2-3 and V is TRBV4-1; perhaps TRBD1 as D (5 bases). CDR3 length equals 16 residues. Germline CDR1 is MGHRA and CDR2 is YSYEKL. V gave up 0 bases and J gave up 1 base, with 11 bases separating them. This CDR3 is CASSQDRAGRTDTQYF. CDR3 DNA sequence: TGCGCCAGCAGCCAAGATCGGGCAGGGCGCACAGATACGCAGTATTTT.

The DNA for the CDR3 is TGTGCCAGCAGCTTGGAGCGGGACACAGATACGCAGTATTTT. Its translation: CASSLERDTDTQYF. V and J are TRBV5-8 and TRBJ2-3; 7 bases map to TRBD2. Germline V CDR1 and CDR2: SGHTS, YDEGEE. The CDR3 runs to 14 residues. After removal of 0 bases from V and 2 bases from J, the junction contained 0 bases not matched to a gene.

The gene calls are TRBV7-6 and TRBJ1-4, with TRBD1 matching over 10 bases. The ends lost 0 bases at V and 5 bases at J; junction bases unmatched: 3. The CDR3 sequence is 16 residues long. Germline V lookup: CDR1 SGHVS, CDR2 FNYEAQ. The CDR3 nucleotides are TGTGCCAGCAGCTTAGCGACAGGGGGCTACAATGAAAAACTGTTTTTT. Translation: CASSLATGGYNEKLFF.

The chain carries TRBV6-5 and TRBJ2-3; D not resolved. Looked up from germline, CDR1 is MNHEY and CDR2 is SVGAGI. The CDR3 runs to 14 residues. Trimming pared 7 bases from V and 2 bases from J, leaving 13 bases between. In nucleotides, the CDR3 is TGTGCCAGCACTCCAGGTGGTTACACAGATACGCAGTATTTT. It translates to CASTPGGYTDTQYF.

As to this clone: Additional DNA sequences in this sample encode the identical CDR3. The rearrangement links TRBV28 to TRBJ1-4, with a tentative D call TRBD1 (5 bases). Trimming removed 2 bases at V and 5 bases at J, with 9 bases between. This CDR3 is built from 14 residues. The germline V gene has CDR1 MDHEN and CDR2 SYDVKM. CDR3 DNA: TGTGCCAGCAGTTTACAGGGTGTAAATGAAAAACTGTTTTTT. Its translation: CASSLQGVNEKLFF.

The table lists this clone with a few counts. The rearrangement joins TRBV7-8 to TRBJ1-5; 8 nucleotides agree with TRBD1. J gave up 1 base and V 5 bases, and 7 bases lay outside the gene matches. CDR1 is SGHVS and CDR2 is FQNEAQ in the germline V gene. The CDR3 runs to 16 residues. The CDR3: CASSTISGGSNQPQHF. CDR3 DNA: TGTGCCAGCAGCACGATTTCAGGGGGCAGCAATCAGCCCCAGCATTTT.

This clone has just a few counts. The chain is built from TRBV5-4 and TRBJ1-1; D not certain. V shed 4 bases and J shed 1 base, with 14 bases lying between them. The germline gives CDR1 SGHNT, CDR2 YYREEE (reference sequence). The CDR3 sequence is 15 residues long. CDR3 sequence (DNA): TGTGCCAGCAGCCCTGCCTTGGGCCAGAACACTGAAGCTTTCTTT. It yields the protein CASSPALGQNTEAFF. Full variable domain (missing parts from reference TRBV5-4 and TRBJ1-1): ETGVTQSPTHLIKTRGQQVTLRCSSQSGHNTVSWYQQALGQGPQFIFQYYREEENGRGNFPPRFSGLQFPNYSSELNVNALELDDSALYLCASSPALGQNTEAFFGQGTRLTVV.

The chain carries TRBV14 and TRBJ1-4; no reliable D call. CDR1 and CDR2 (germline): SGHDN, FVKESK. There are 12 residues in the CDR3. Trimming removed 0 bases at V and 7 bases at J, with 3 bases between. The CDR3 DNA reads as TGTGCCAGCAGCCAAGATCGTGAAAAACTGTTTTTT. Translation gives CASSQDREKLFF.

This chain connects TRBV7-3 to TRBJ1-1; D is ambiguous. The CDR3 spans 13 residues. Germline V gene sequence: CDR1 SGHTA, CDR2 FQGTGA. Trimming took off 2 bases at V and 0 bases at J, with 4 bases between the two ends. The CDR3 DNA reads as TGTGCCAGCAGCTTACAGATGAACACTGAAGCTTTCTTT. Encoded protein: CASSLQMNTEAFF. Variable domain in full (rest from reference TRBV7-3 and TRBJ1-1): GAGVSQTPSNKVTEKGKYVELRCDPISGHTALYWYRQSLGQGPEFLIYFQGTGAADDSGLPNDRFFAVRPEGSVSTLKIQRTERGDSAVYLCASSLQMNTEAFFGQGTRLTVV.

This rearrangement joins TRBV6-1 to TRBJ1-4, with a tentative D call TRBD1 (5 bases). CDR1 is MNHNS and CDR2 is SASEGT in the germline V gene. The V and J ends lost 2 bases and 8 bases respectively, with 15 bases between them. The CDR3 is 15 residues long. The CDR3, as DNA: TGTGCCAGCAGTGAAAATCGGACACCCGGCGAAAAACTGTTTTTT. Protein sequence: CASSENRTPGEKLFF.

The J gene is TRBJ2-7, the V gene TRBV9; weak D call: TRBD1 (5 bases). V dropped 4 bases and J dropped 3 bases, with 14 bases sitting between them. Germline assignment: CDR1 SGDLS and CDR2 YYNGEE. This CDR3 region has 14 residues. CDR3 bases: TGTGCCAGCAGCCCATCAGTGACAGACTACGAGCAGTACTTC. Translation gives CASSPSVTDYEQYF. Based on the CDR3 plus reference TRBV9 and TRBJ2-7, the full variable domain is DSGVTQTPKHLITATGQRVTLRCSPRSGDLSVYWYQQSLDQGLQFLIQYYNGEERAKGNILERFSAQQFPDLHSELNLSSLELGDSALYFCASSPSVTDYEQYFGPGTRLTVT.

This chain connects TRBV2 to TRBJ1-2; TRBD1 matches at 8 bases. The CDR3 is made up of 14 amino acids. V shed 4 bases and J 2 bases; nucleotides not matched to a gene: 3. The germline V gene encodes CDR1 SNHLY and CDR2 FYNNEI. In nucleotides, the CDR3 is TGTGCCAGCAGTGGGACAGGGCCCAACTATGGCTACACCTTC. Residues: CASSGTGPNYGYTF.

The chain's CDR3 is CSVTTRITRGNEQYF. The CDR3 bases are TGCAGCGTTACAACTCGCATAACCCGGGGAAACGAGCAGTACTTC. This chain joins TRBV29-1 and TRBJ2-7; weak D call: TRBD2 (5 bases). The CDR3 spans 15 residues. V lost 5 bases and J lost 5, with 22 bases in between. CDR1 SQVTM and CDR2 ANQGSEA come from the germline V gene.

This chain joins TRBV30 and TRBJ1-1; unclear D gene. Trimming pared 2 bases from V and 8 bases from J, leaving 12 bases between. Germline V gene lookup returns CDR1 GTSNPN and CDR2 SVGIG (reference sequence). The length of the CDR3 is 12 residues. The CDR3 loop is CAWSSRSEEAFF. DNA of the CDR3: TGTGCCTGGAGTTCTAGGTCAGAAGAAGCTTTCTTT.

The chain uses TRBV6-2 or TRBV6-3 and TRBJ1-1; D is unresolved. The CDR3 covers 16 residues. Trimming shortened V by 0 bases and J by 1 base, and 12 bases separated the two germline ends. The germline CDR1 and CDR2 sequences are MNHEY and SVGEGT. This CDR3 is CASSYSPIVANTEAFF. The CDR3 bases are TGTGCCAGCAGTTACTCACCGATAGTAGCGAACACTGAAGCTTTCTTT.

This chain links TRBV19 with TRBJ2-3; weak D call: TRBD1 (6 bases). The length of the CDR3 is 16 residues. Germline V gene lookup returns CDR1 LNHDA and CDR2 SQIVND (reference sequence). Trimming left V 3 bases short and J 0 bases short, with 13 bases between. The CDR3 loop reads CASSIRQAASTDTQYF. As DNA, the CDR3 is TGTGCCAGTAGTATTCGACAGGCCGCTAGCACAGATACGCAGTATTTT.

The rearrangement uses TRBV11-2 and TRBJ2-7; 7 bases map to TRBD1. The CDR3 is 14 amino acids. Trimming took 5 bases from V and 2 from J; bases not matched to a gene: 6. Looked up from germline, CDR1 is SGHAT and CDR2 is FQNNGV. The CDR3 DNA follows: TGTGCCAGCAGCCCCTCAGGGGGACCCTACGAGCAGTACTTC. It yields the protein CASSPSGGPYEQYF.

This sequence joins TRBV7-8 and TRBJ2-1, with D possibly being TRBD2 (6 bases). The CDR3 is 13 amino acids. Trimming shortened V by 7 bases and J by 10 bases, and 17 bases separated the two germline ends. CDR1 is SGHVS, CDR2 FQNEAQ, per germline. In nucleotides, the CDR3 is TGTGCCAGCAACTTCGGGGGAAGGCGCGAGCAGTTCTTC. This encodes CASNFGGRREQFF. The whole variable domain, filled in from reference TRBV7-8 and TRBJ2-1, reads GAGVSQSPRYKVAKRGQDVALRCDPISGHVSLFWYQQALGQGPEFLTYFQNEAQLDKSGLPSDRFFAERPEGSVSTLKIQRTQQEDSAVYLCASNFGGRREQFFGPGTRLTVL.

The chain links TRBV3-1 (or the pseudogene TRBV3-2) to TRBJ2-1, with TRBD2 identical over 10 bases. The V gene's germline CDR1 is LGHDT and CDR2 YNNKEL (reference sequence). Trimming at V came to 5 bases and at J to 11 bases, leaving 9 bases not matched to a gene. The CDR3 extends over 14 amino acids. CDR3 nucleotides: TGTGCCAGCAGCTATGGGGTAGCGGGAGGTCAGCAGTTCTTC. Protein sequence: CASSYGVAGGQQFF.

This clone was seen just once. This sequence joins TRBV3-1 (or the pseudogene TRBV3-2) and TRBJ1-2, with D possibly matching TRBD1 (6 bases). The V end was cut by 4 bases, the J end by 3 bases, with 9 bases between. Germline V CDR1 and CDR2: LGHDT, YNNKEL (reference sequence). This CDR3 is 13 amino acids long. The chain's CDR3 is CASSRQVDYGYTF. Here the CDR3 DNA reads TGTGCCAGCAGCCGACAGGTTGACTATGGCTACACCTTC.

The sample holds a few counts of this clone. The V and J genes are TRBV5-1 and TRBJ1-1; D unresolved. The CDR3 totals 15 residues. CDR1 is SGHRS, CDR2 YFSETQ, per germline. V lost 3 bases and J lost 3, with 15 bases in between. CDR3 loop: CASSWTGPRDTEAFF. For the CDR3, the DNA is TGCGCCAGCAGCTGGACCGGACCGAGGGACACTGAAGCTTTCTTT.